This T cell receptor (beta chain) was profiled in a study of cytomegalovirus exposure and HLA in healthy donors. Broader study findings: With high specificity and sensitivity, the classifier reportedly diagnosed cytomegalovirus status. With later analysis, a missense DCLRE1C variant became linked to TCR beta V- and J-gene trimming.

To note about this clone: Its cognate antigen is unknown.

A multiplex PCR was run with 60 Vbeta primers and 13 Jbeta primers. Measured with immunoSEQ multiplex PCR; TCRdb has only the in-frame clones, and not every one. The sample lists 150,000 to 200,000 clones, approximately 80% occurring once. J gave up 8 bases and V 5 bases, and 5 bases lay outside the gene matches. CDR3 length: 14 amino acids. Germline V gene data show CDR1 as MNHNY and CDR2 as SVGAGI (reference sequence). Sequences were obtained from PBMCs. The sequence was collected from a woman aged 40 to 55 in good health and CMV-seronegative. V usage is TRBV6-6 and J usage is TRBJ1-6, with 8 bases fitting TRBD1. The CDR3 loop reads CASSPDRGHSPLHF. DNA of the CDR3: TGTGCCAGCAGTCCCGACAGGGGCCATTCACCCCTCCACTTT.